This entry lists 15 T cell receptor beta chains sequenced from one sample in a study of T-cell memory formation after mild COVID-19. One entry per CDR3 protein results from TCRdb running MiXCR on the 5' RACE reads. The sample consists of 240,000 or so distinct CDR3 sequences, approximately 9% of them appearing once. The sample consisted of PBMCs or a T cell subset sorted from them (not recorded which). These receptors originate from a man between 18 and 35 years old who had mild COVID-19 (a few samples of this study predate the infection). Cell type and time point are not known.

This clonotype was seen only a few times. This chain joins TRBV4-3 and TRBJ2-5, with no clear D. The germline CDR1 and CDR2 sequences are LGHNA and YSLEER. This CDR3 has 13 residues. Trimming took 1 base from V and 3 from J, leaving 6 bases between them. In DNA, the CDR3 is TGCGCCAGCAGCCAAGTTGTTGAAGAGACCCAGTACTTC. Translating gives CASSQVVEETQYF.

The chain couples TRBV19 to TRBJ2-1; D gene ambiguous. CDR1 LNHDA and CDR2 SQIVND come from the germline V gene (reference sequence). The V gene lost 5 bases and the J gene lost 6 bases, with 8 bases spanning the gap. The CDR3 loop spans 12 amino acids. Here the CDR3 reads CASSPSLNEQFF. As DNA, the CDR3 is TGTGCCAGTAGTCCGTCCCTCAATGAGCAGTTCTTC.

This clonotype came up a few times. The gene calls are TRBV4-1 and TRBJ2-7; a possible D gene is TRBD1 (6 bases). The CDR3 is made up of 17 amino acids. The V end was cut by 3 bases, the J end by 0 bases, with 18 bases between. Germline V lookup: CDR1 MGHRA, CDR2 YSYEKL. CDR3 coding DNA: TGCGCCAGCAGCCACCGAGTGACAGGAAAAACCTCCTACGAGCAGTACTTC. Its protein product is CASSHRVTGKTSYEQYF.

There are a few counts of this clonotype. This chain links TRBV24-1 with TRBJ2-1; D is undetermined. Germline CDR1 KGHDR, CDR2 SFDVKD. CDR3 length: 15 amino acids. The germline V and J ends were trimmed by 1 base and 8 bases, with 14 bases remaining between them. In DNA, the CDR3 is TGTGCCACCAGTGATTTAGCCGGCCGTTGGGATGAGCAGTTCTTC. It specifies CATSDLAGRWDEQFF.

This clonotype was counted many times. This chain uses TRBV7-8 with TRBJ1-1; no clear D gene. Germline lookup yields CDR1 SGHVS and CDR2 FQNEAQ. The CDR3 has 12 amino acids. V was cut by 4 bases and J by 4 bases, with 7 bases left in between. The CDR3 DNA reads TGTGCCAGCAGCTCGGGCGGCACTGAAGCTTTCTTT. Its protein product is CASSSGGTEAFF.

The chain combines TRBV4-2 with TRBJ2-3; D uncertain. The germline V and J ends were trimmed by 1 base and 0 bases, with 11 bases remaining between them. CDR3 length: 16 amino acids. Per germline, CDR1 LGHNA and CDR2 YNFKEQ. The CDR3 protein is CASSQVLAASTDTQYF. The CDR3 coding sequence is TGTGCCAGCAGCCAAGTTCTGGCGGCTAGCACAGATACGCAGTATTTT.

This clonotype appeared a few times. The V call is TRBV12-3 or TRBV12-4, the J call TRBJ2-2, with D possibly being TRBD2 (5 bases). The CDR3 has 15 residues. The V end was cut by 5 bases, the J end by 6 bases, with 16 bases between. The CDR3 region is CASSPSEGAAGELFF. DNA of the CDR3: TGTGCCAGCAGTCCTTCCGAGGGAGCGGCCGGGGAGCTGTTTTTT.

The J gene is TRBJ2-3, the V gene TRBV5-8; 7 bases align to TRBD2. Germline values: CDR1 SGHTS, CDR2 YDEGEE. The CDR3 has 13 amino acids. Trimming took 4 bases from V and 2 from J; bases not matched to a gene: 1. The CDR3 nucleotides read TGTGCCAGCAGCCGGGACTACACAGATACGCAGTATTTT. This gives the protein CASSRDYTDTQYF.

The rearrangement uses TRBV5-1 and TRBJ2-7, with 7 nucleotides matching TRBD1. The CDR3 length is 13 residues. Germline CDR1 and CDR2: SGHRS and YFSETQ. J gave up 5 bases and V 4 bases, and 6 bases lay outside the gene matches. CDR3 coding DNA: TGCGCCAGCAGCCCGACAGGGAACGACGAGCAGTACGTC. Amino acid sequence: CASSPTGNDEQYV.

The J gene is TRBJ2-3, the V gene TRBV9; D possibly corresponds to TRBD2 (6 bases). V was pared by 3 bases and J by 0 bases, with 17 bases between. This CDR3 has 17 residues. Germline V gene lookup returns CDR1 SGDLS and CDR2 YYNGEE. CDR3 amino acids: CASSAPSSGTSTDTQYF. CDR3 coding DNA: TGTGCCAGCAGCGCGCCTTCCTCTGGGACTAGCACAGATACGCAGTATTTT. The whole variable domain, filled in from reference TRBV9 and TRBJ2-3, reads DSGVTQTPKHLITATGQRVTLRCSPRSGDLSVYWYQQSLDQGLQFLIQYYNGEERAKGNILERFSAQQFPDLHSELNLSSLELGDSALYFCASSAPSSGTSTDTQYFGPGTRLTVL.

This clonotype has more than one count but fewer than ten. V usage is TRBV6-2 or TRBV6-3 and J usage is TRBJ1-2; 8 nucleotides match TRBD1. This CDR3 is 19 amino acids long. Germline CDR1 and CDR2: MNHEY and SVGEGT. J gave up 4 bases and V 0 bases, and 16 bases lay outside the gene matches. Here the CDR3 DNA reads TGTGCCAGCAGTTACTCGATCCCCCCTAACCAGGGGGCGGGCTATGGCTACACCTTC. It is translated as CASSYSIPPNQGAGYGYTF.

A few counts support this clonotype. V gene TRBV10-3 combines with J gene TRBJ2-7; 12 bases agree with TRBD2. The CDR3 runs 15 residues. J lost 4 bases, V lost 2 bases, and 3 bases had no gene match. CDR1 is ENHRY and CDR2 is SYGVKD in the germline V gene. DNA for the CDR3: TGTGCCATCAGTGAGGGGCTAGCGGGGGGGTACGAGCAGTACTTC. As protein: CAISEGLAGGYEQYF.

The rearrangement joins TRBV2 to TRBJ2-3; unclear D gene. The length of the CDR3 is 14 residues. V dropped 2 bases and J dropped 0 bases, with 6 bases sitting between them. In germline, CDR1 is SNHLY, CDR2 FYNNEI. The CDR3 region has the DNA TGTGCCAGCAGTGAATCGACTAGCACAGATACGCAGTATTTT. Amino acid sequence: CASSESTSTDTQYF. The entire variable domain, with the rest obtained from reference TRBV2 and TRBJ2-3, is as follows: EPEVTQTPSHQVTQMGQEVILRCVPISNHLYFYWYRQILGQKVEFLVSFYNNEISEKSEIFDDQFSVERPDGSNFTLKIRSTKLEDSAMYFCASSESTSTDTQYFGPGTRLTVL.

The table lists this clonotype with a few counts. CDR3 in amino acids: CASSQVILLGHGYTF. Here the CDR3 DNA reads TGCGCCAGCAGCCAAGTCATCTTACTCGGCCATGGCTACACCTTC. The rearrangement links TRBV4-1 to TRBJ1-2, with D unclear. Deletions cut 1 base from V and 6 bases from J, with 15 bases between. The germline gives CDR1 MGHRA, CDR2 YSYEKL. The CDR3 spans 15 residues.

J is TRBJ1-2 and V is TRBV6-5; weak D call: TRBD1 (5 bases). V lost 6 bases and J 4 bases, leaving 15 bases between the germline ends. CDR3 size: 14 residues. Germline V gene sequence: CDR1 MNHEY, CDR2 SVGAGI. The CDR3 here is CASSHRGKGYGYTF. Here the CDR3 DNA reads TGTGCCAGCAGCCACCGGGGCAAAGGCTATGGCTACACCTTC.